This entry concerns a single T cell receptor beta chain. This sample stems from a study of blood T cell repertoires in COVID-19. V dropped 5 bases and J dropped 2 bases, with 15 bases sitting between them. The length of the CDR3 is 15 residues. Germline CDR1 SEHNR, CDR2 FQNEAQ (reference sequence). Clones were sequenced by immunoSEQ multiplex PCR, and TCRdb holds only the in-frame ones, with some missing. The sample records roughly 280,000 clones, around four fifths being singletons. V usage is TRBV7-9 and J usage is TRBJ1-1; D might be TRBD1 (5 bases). What was sequenced was peripheral blood. This clonotype was obtained from a man between 60 and 75 years old who had recovered from COVID-19. The CDR3 DNA reads TGTGCCAGCAGCCAAGATTGGGGCCTTAACACTGAAGCTTTCTTT. Translating it yields CASSQDWGLNTEAFF.